This T cell receptor (beta chain) was captured in a study of blood T cells in healthy people across ages. Then a second PCR, running roughly 7 to 11 cycles, was carried out with a sample-barcoded 5' primer and a J-beta primer mix. Each cDNA molecule was tagged by a template-switch adaptor with 12 random nucleotides. TCRdb reprocessed the 5' RACE reads with MiXCR, giving one entry per CDR3 protein. Among 750,000 to 1,000,000 distinct CDR3 sequences, almost 30% were seen once, and the ten largest hold roughly 10%. This clonotype has only a few counts. The antigen remains undetermined. Study-wide results and caveats: Naive T cell percentage showed a strong correlation with the diversity of TCR beta.

This sample also appeared in a second study, on T cells of mothers and their children. That work contributes: The people who donated were a few healthy Caucasian mothers and their six children. The authors found no persistent microchimeric T cell clones.

Sequencing was performed on blood. This receptor was identified in a woman aged 40 to 50 in good health.

CDR3 loop: CASSPTGTRGSYEQYF. As DNA, the CDR3 is TGTGCCAGCTCCCCTACCGGGACTAGAGGCTCCTACGAGCAGTACTTC. The chain links TRBV18 to TRBJ2-7; 8 bases agree with TRBD2. The CDR3 loop spans 16 amino acids. Trimming cost V 6 bases and J 0 bases; bases outside gene matches: 10. Germline CDR1 reads KGHSH; CDR2 reads LQKENI.